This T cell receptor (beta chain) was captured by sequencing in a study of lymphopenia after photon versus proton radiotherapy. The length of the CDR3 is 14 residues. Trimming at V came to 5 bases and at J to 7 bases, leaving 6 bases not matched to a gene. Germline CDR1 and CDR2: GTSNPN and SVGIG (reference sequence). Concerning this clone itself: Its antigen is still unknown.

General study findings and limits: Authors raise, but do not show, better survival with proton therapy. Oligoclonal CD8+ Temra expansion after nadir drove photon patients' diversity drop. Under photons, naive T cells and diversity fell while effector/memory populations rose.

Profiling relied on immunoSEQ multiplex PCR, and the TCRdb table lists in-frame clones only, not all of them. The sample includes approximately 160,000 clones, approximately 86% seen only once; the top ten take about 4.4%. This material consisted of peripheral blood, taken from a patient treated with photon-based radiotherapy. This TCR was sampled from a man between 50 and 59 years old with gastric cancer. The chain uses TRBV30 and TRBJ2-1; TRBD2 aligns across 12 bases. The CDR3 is CAWGRLAGVNEQFF. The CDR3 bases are TGTGCCTGGGGGAGACTAGCGGGAGTTAATGAGCAGTTCTTC. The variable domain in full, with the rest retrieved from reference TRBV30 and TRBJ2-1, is SQTIHQWPATLVQPVGSPLSLECTVEGTSNPNLYWYRQAAGRGLQLLFYSVGIGQISSEVPQNLSASRPQDRQFILSSKKLLLSDSGFYLCAWGRLAGVNEQFFGPGTRLTVL.